Following are 6 T cell receptor beta chains from one sample sequenced in a study of cytomegalovirus exposure and HLA in healthy donors. This PCR relied on a set of 60 Vbeta primers and 13 Jbeta primers. Sequencing used immunoSEQ multiplex PCR; TCRdb keeps in-frame clones, though not all of them. This sample carries 85,000 to 100,000 clones, approximately 76% of them seen once, and the ten largest clones take about 7%. The sequencing input was PBMCs. The receptors were sampled from a man aged 35 to 55 in good health and CMV-seropositive.

The chain carries TRBV25-1 and TRBJ2-2; 13 bases are shared with TRBD2. V lost 2 bases, J lost 5 bases, and 2 bases stayed unmatched. Looked up from germline, CDR1 is MGHDK and CDR2 is SYGVNS. The CDR3 sequence is 16 residues long. The CDR3 DNA reads as TGTGCCAGCAGTGAAGGGACTAGCGGGGTTACCGGGGAGCTGTTTTTT. Its protein is CASSEGTSGVTGELFF.

This chain joins TRBV5-4 and TRBJ1-1, with TRBD1 identical over 12 bases. Germline V lookup: CDR1 SGHNT, CDR2 YYREEE (reference sequence). The CDR3 consists of 15 residues. The J segment lost 8 bases and the V segment lost 5 bases, leaving 10 bases of the junction unmatched. The chain's CDR3 is CASRLDRDRGREAFF. CDR3 DNA: TGTGCCAGCAGACTTGACCGGGACAGGGGGCGAGAAGCTTTCTTT.

CDR3 DNA: TGTGCCAGCAGCCACTCCCGGGACACGCCGGATGGCTACACCTTC. Protein: CASSHSRDTPDGYTF. This sequence joins TRBV27 and TRBJ1-2, with a possible D match to TRBD1 (6 bases). V lost 6 bases, J lost 6 bases, and 20 bases lay in between. CDR3 length: 15 amino acids. Germline loops: CDR1 MNHEY, CDR2 SMNVEV (reference sequence).

This chain joins TRBV7-2 and TRBJ2-1, with 8 bases fitting TRBD2. Germline V gene sequence: CDR1 SGHTA, CDR2 FQGNSA. CDR3 size: 15 residues. The V gene end was trimmed by 0 bases and the J gene end by 9 bases; junction bases not matched to a gene: 7. The CDR3 DNA reads as TGTGCCAGCAGCTTAGCGCCGGGAGGGCCAGGTGAGCAGTTCTTC. Translating gives CASSLAPGGPGEQFF.

CDR3 coding DNA: TGCGCCAGCAGCGCCGAGGGACACGGGAACTACGAGCAGTACTTC. Its translation: CASSAEGHGNYEQYF. This chain joins TRBV5-1 and TRBJ2-7; a possible D gene is TRBD1 (6 bases). V was pared by 4 bases and J by 3 bases, with 17 bases between. CDR1 SGHRS and CDR2 YFSETQ come from the germline V gene. The CDR3 consists of 15 residues.

This clone was seen a single time. The rearrangement joins TRBV11-2 to TRBJ1-3; D possibly corresponds to TRBD1 (5 bases). The CDR3 extends over 15 amino acids. V was cut by 6 bases and J by 3 bases, with 15 bases left in between. CDR1 is SGHAT, CDR2 FQNNGV, per germline. The CDR3 here is CASRSVRGIGNTIYF. The CDR3 coding sequence is TGTGCCAGCAGAAGCGTGCGGGGGATTGGAAACACCATATATTTT.